Listed below are T cell receptor beta chains from one sample, sequenced in a study of blood T cell repertoires in COVID-19. Data came from immunoSEQ multiplex PCR; TCRdb stores just in-frame clones and leaves some out. The data hold some 250,000 clones, with 86% observed a single time. Sequencing was done on a sample of peripheral blood. These receptors all come from a man aged 25 to 40 who had recovered from COVID-19. Both conserved end residues are part of each CDR3. A D gene is named only where the DNA matches it firmly. Clone size, where shown, is once, few, many, or a class for clones that have expanded.

j_gene | d_gene | abundance | v_gene | CDR3aa | CDR3nt
TRBJ1-6 | . | . | TRBV6-1 | CASSELWSSYNSPLHF | TGTGCCAGCAGTGAACTCTGGAGCTCCTATAATTCACCCCTCCACTTT
TRBJ2-1 | . | . | TRBV11-2 | CASSLEGSDEQFF | TGTGCCAGCAGCTTGGAGGGGTCGGATGAGCAGTTCTTC
TRBJ2-1 | TRBD2 | few | TRBV5-8 | CASSLVFLSGGNIYNEQFF | TGTGCCAGCAGCTTGGTCTTCTTGAGCGGGGGGAACATCTACAATGAGCAGTTCTTC
TRBJ1-2 | . | . | TRBV19 | CASSMGGNYGYTF | TGTGCCAGTAGTATGGGGGGAAATTATGGCTACACCTTC
TRBJ1-5 | . | . | TRBV10-3 | CAISDSSNQPQHF | TGTGCCATCTCCGACAGTAGCAATCAGCCCCAGCATTTT
TRBJ2-3 | TRBD2 | . | TRBV7-9 | CASSLGGGRADTQYF | TGTGCCAGCAGCCTAGGCGGGGGTCGAGCAGATACGCAGTATTTT
TRBJ1-1 | TRBD1 | . | TRBV18 | CASSPMDRAENTEAFF | TGTGCCAGCTCACCTATGGACAGGGCGGAGAACACTGAAGCTTTCTTT
TRBJ2-5 | . | . | TRBV9 | CASSVQGWVETQYF | TGTGCCAGCAGCGTACAGGGTTGGGTTGAGACCCAGTACTTC
TRBJ2-7 | TRBD1 | . | TRBV3-1/TRBV3-2 | CASSSPDRGRYEQYF | TGTGCCAGCAGCTCCCCGGACAGGGGTCGGTACGAGCAGTACTTC
TRBJ1-4 | . | . | TRBV15 | CATSRFISEKGEKLFF | TGTGCCACCAGCAGGTTCATCAGCGAGAAAGGTGAAAAACTGTTTTTT
TRBJ2-3 | TRBD1 | . | TRBV5-1 | CASSLEGQGRVLDTQYF | TGCGCCAGCAGCTTGGAAGGACAGGGTAGAGTATTGGATACGCAGTATTTT
TRBJ1-3 | . | . | TRBV11-2 | CASSLPPPELAPGNTIYF | TGTGCCAGCAGCCTCCCCCCACCGGAGTTGGCGCCAGGAAACACCATATATTTT
TRBJ2-2 | . | . | TRBV23-1 | CASSQKESDTGELFF | TGCGCCAGCAGTCAGAAGGAGAGCGACACCGGGGAGCTGTTTTTT
TRBJ2-2 | . | . | TRBV6-1 | CASSEGPEVTGELFF | TGTGCCAGCAGTGAAGGGCCGGAGGTCACCGGGGAGCTGTTTTTT
TRBJ1-3 | . | . | TRBV30 | CAWRGLTGTRIGNTIYF | TGTGCCTGGAGGGGCTTAACAGGGACCCGGATTGGAAACACCATATATTTT
TRBJ2-7 | . | . | TRBV30 | CAWSGFTNSNEQYF | TGTGCCTGGAGTGGGTTCACTAACTCGAACGAGCAGTACTTC
TRBJ2-2 | . | . | TRBV6-4 | CASSPLGGRNTGELFF | TGTGCCAGCAGCCCCCTGGGGGGTCGGAACACCGGGGAGCTGTTTTTT
TRBJ1-5 | . | . | TRBV5-5 | CASSSQGDSNQPQHF | TGTGCCAGCAGCTCACAGGGAGATAGCAATCAGCCCCAGCATTTT
TRBJ2-7 | . | . | TRBV11-2 | CASSLRPRGSYEQYF | TGTGCCAGCAGCTTGAGGCCTAGGGGGTCCTACGAGCAGTACTTC
TRBJ2-3 | TRBD2 | . | TRBV12-5 | CASGPQPLAGGITDTQYF | TGTGCTAGTGGTCCCCAACCACTAGCGGGGGGGATAACAGATACGCAGTATTTT
TRBJ1-6 | . | . | TRBV6-5 | CASSYSGARGSPLHF | TGTGCCAGCAGTTACTCGGGGGCCCGGGGTTCACCCCTCCACTTT
TRBJ2-6 | TRBD1 | once | TRBV19 | CASRGDRGLPSVSGANVLTF | TGTGCCAGTAGAGGAGACAGGGGCCTACCTTCTGTCTCTGGGGCCAACGTCCTGACTTTC